A single sample is the source of the 25 T cell receptor beta chains below, sequenced in a study of vaccination and CD4 T cells after COVID-19. Once obtained from cultured CD4+ T cells, the DNA was sequenced using the Oncomine TCR Beta short-read assay. TCRdb redid the calling of the PCR reads with MiXCR, one entry per CDR3 protein. The sample carries 15,000 or so distinct CDR3 sequences, about half recorded once. These TCRs are of unknown antigen specificity. Treatment indicated: approximately 11-day PBMC culture with coronavirus spike peptide pools or control peptides (ViraFEST assay). The source was cultured CD4+ T cells from blood, collected after SARS-CoV-2 vaccination. Receptors were obtained from a human donor with COVID-19.

The chain has TRBV6-1 and TRBJ2-5; 9 bases line up with TRBD2. CDR1 and CDR2 from the germline V gene are MNHNS and SASEGT. With 6 bases clipped from V and 0 bases from J, the junction kept 8 bases outside the gene matches. This CDR3 comprises 16 residues. The CDR3 sequence: CASRILSGGNQETQYF. The CDR3 nucleotides read TGTGCCAGCAGGATCCTCAGCGGGGGGAACCAAGAGACCCAGTACTTC.

The chain recombines TRBV7-2 with TRBJ1-2; TRBD1 is a possible D gene (5 bases). The CDR3 spans 15 residues. Per germline, CDR1 SGHTA and CDR2 FQGNSA. With 5 bases removed from V and 4 bases from J, the gap between germline ends came to 17 bases. This CDR3 reads CASSPTGTAFYGYTF. The CDR3 DNA follows: TGTGCCAGCAGCCCAACCGGGACGGCTTTCTATGGCTACACCTTC.

This clonotype appeared a few times. The rearrangement links TRBV7-9 to TRBJ1-3; D is unresolved. V lost 2 bases, J lost 6 bases, and 8 bases lay in between. The CDR3 sequence is 13 residues long. Germline assignment: CDR1 SEHNR and CDR2 FQNEAQ (reference sequence). This CDR3 reads CASSLLVSNTIYF. For the CDR3, the DNA is TGTGCCAGCAGCTTACTGGTCTCAAACACCATATATTTT.

The V call is TRBV20-1, the J call TRBJ2-1; 10 bases are a match to TRBD2. Germline assignment: CDR1 DFQATT and CDR2 SNEGSKA (reference sequence). This CDR3 has 15 residues. J was trimmed by 6 bases and V by 1 base; bases with no gene match: 6. CDR3 sequence: CSARVGSGGGNEQFF. Here the CDR3 DNA reads TGCAGTGCTAGAGTAGGAAGCGGGGGGGGCAATGAGCAGTTCTTC.

The genes are TRBV10-3 and TRBJ1-2, with 9 bases lining up with TRBD1. The germline V gene encodes CDR1 ENHRY and CDR2 SYGVKD. Germline trimming cut 4 bases from V and 8 bases from J; bases unmatched to any gene: 5. The CDR3 extends over 13 amino acids. The DNA of the CDR3 is TGTGCCATCAGTGTACAGGGGGCGGAAGGCTACACCTTC. It yields the protein CAISVQGAEGYTF.

The gene calls are TRBV7-8 and TRBJ2-2, with D possibly TRBD2 on 7 matching bases. V lost 8 bases and J 0 bases, leaving 16 bases between the germline ends. Germline V lookup: CDR1 SGHVS, CDR2 FQNEAQ. The CDR3 sequence is 16 residues long. The CDR3 sequence is CASDPRGGANTGELFF. In DNA, the CDR3 is TGTGCCAGCGATCCAAGGGGGGGGGCGAACACCGGGGAGCTGTTTTTT.

The rearrangement links TRBV19 to TRBJ1-5; D is perhaps TRBD1 (6 bases). The CDR3 spans 16 residues. Germline V gene data show CDR1 as LNHDA and CDR2 as SQIVND (reference sequence). Trimming removed 7 bases from V and 1 base from J, with 17 bases in between. CDR3 nucleotides: TGTGCCAGTAAATTAGGGGACAACGGGAGCAATCAGCCCCAGCATTTT. Translated: CASKLGDNGSNQPQHF.

This clonotype appeared a few times. V is TRBV15 and J is TRBJ1-1; D is undetermined. This CDR3 region has 11 residues. CDR1 is LNHNV, CDR2 YYDKDF, per germline (reference sequence). V lost 0 bases, J lost 7 bases, and 3 bases lay in between. The CDR3 DNA follows: TGTGCCACCAGCAGAGACCATGAAGCTTTCTTT. Translating gives CATSRDHEAFF.

This clonotype was seen more than once but under ten times. V usage is TRBV19 and J usage is TRBJ2-5; tentatively, D is TRBD2 (6 bases). The CDR3 runs 14 residues. Germline V lookup: CDR1 LNHDA, CDR2 SQIVND (reference sequence). Deletions cut 4 bases from V and 5 bases from J, with 14 bases between. The DNA for the CDR3 is TGTGCCAGTAGTACCGGGCTGGGAGGCGAGACCCAGTACTTC. Encoded protein: CASSTGLGGETQYF.

This clonotype occurred a few times. The V and J genes are TRBV29-1 and TRBJ1-1; D remains ambiguous. Germline values: CDR1 SQVTM, CDR2 ANQGSEA. CDR3 length: 12 amino acids. Trimming took off 7 bases at V and 7 bases at J, with 16 bases between the two ends. The CDR3 sequence: CSGMDSLLEAFF. The CDR3, as DNA: TGCAGCGGGATGGACTCATTACTTGAAGCTTTCTTT. The variable domain in full, completed from reference TRBV29-1 and TRBJ1-1, reads SAVISQKPSRDICQRGTSLTIQCQVDSQVTMMFWYRQQPGQSLTLIATANQGSEATYESGFVIDKFPISRPNLTFSTLTVSNMSPEDSSIYLCSGMDSLLEAFFGQGTRLTVV.

J is TRBJ1-1 and V is TRBV11-3, with D unresolved. The CDR3 spans 13 residues. CDR1 and CDR2 from the germline V gene are SGHNT and YENEEA. V lost 5 bases, J lost 1 base, and 8 bases lay in between. The CDR3 DNA is TGTGCCAGCAGCCTACAGACGAACACTGAAGCTTTCTTT. As protein: CASSLQTNTEAFF. Full variable domain (remainder filled in from reference TRBV11-3 and TRBJ1-1): EAGVVQSPRYKIIEKKQPVAFWCNPISGHNTLYWYLQNLGQGPELLIRYENEEAVDDSQLPKDRFSAERLKGVDSTLKIQPAELGDSAVYLCASSLQTNTEAFFGQGTRLTVV.

This clonotype was seen only a few times. This chain links TRBV28 with TRBJ2-7; D is perhaps TRBD1 (6 bases). The CDR3 sequence is 14 residues long. V lost 5 bases to trimming and J lost 3 bases, with 14 bases between them. Germline CDR1 and CDR2: MDHEN and SYDVKM. The CDR3 here is CASSEGGPGYEQYF. For the CDR3, the DNA is TGTGCCAGCAGTGAAGGGGGTCCGGGCTACGAGCAGTACTTC.

V and J are TRBV12-3 or TRBV12-4 and TRBJ2-6, with D unresolved. Trimming cost V 2 bases and J 1 base, with 6 bases left between them. The CDR3 runs to 15 residues. The CDR3 DNA reads as TGTGCCAGCAGTTTATATGGGTCTGGGGCCAACGTCCTGACTTTC. This encodes CASSLYGSGANVLTF.

This chain connects TRBV6-1 to TRBJ2-7; possibly TRBD1 for D (5 bases). Germline CDR1 MNHNS, CDR2 SASEGT. The ends were cut back, 6 bases at V and 6 bases at J, with 18 bases in the middle. The CDR3 totals 14 residues. The CDR3 reads CASSPRAPQTEQYF. CDR3 coding DNA: TGTGCCAGCAGCCCCAGGGCTCCCCAGACCGAGCAGTACTTC.

J is TRBJ1-6 and V is TRBV27; D unresolved. V shed 10 bases and J shed 0 bases, with 7 bases lying between them. The CDR3 loop spans 13 amino acids. CDR1 is MNHEY and CDR2 is SMNVEV in the germline V gene (reference sequence). CDR3 amino acids: CATRSSYNSPLHF. In DNA, the CDR3 is TGTGCCACCCGAAGCTCCTATAATTCACCCCTCCACTTT.

This clonotype was picked up a small number of times. The gene calls are TRBV19 and TRBJ1-1, with a tentative D call TRBD1 (5 bases). Trimming took off 7 bases at V and 3 bases at J, with 15 bases between the two ends. CDR1 is LNHDA and CDR2 is SQIVND in the germline V gene (reference sequence). CDR3 size: 14 residues. CDR3 nucleotides: TGTGCCAGTAACAACCAGGGAGGTCACACTGAAGCTTTCTTT. Its protein is CASNNQGGHTEAFF.

The gene calls are TRBV7-2 and TRBJ1-5; possible D gene TRBD1, 5 bases. This CDR3 is 14 amino acids long. Germline-derived CDR1 and CDR2 are SGHTA and FQGNSA. With 6 bases removed from V and 6 bases from J, the gap between germline ends came to 15 bases. CDR3 loop: CASRLAGSVQPQHF. The DNA for the CDR3 is TGTGCCAGCAGACTAGCAGGGTCAGTTCAGCCCCAGCATTTT.

This clonotype was seen only a few times. V and J are TRBV27 and TRBJ1-5; no reliable D call. This CDR3 is 14 amino acids long. Trimming stripped 3 bases from V and 6 bases from J, with 12 bases between. The germline V gene has CDR1 MNHEY and CDR2 SMNVEV (reference sequence). CDR3 residues: CASSFGRAGQPQHF. CDR3 in DNA: TGTGCCAGCAGTTTCGGGAGGGCCGGTCAGCCCCAGCATTTT.

This chain uses TRBV2 with TRBJ1-6, with 9 bases identical to TRBD1. With V trimmed by 6 bases and J by 8 bases, 8 bases remained unmatched. This CDR3 has 15 amino acids. In germline, CDR1 is SNHLY, CDR2 FYNNEI. DNA of the CDR3: TGTGCCAGCAGCCCCGACAGGGGGAGAGATTCACCCCTCCACTTT. It yields the protein CASSPDRGRDSPLHF.

This rearrangement joins TRBV20-1 to TRBJ1-5; TRBD1 aligns across 8 bases. This CDR3 has 15 amino acids. Trimming at V came to 3 bases and at J to 2 bases, leaving 6 bases not matched to a gene. CDR1 is DFQATT, CDR2 SNEGSKA, per germline (reference sequence). DNA of the CDR3: TGCAGTGCTAGTACCTCGACAGGGGGCAATCAGCCCCAGCATTTT. Encoded protein: CSASTSTGGNQPQHF.

The chain employs TRBV6-1 and TRBJ1-1; D might be TRBD1 (5 bases). CDR1 and CDR2 (germline): MNHNS, SASEGT. V lost 2 bases and J 5 bases, leaving 15 bases between the germline ends. There are 15 residues in the CDR3. CDR3 residues: CASSEQPGKVTEAFF. CDR3 bases: TGTGCCAGCAGTGAACAGCCAGGGAAGGTAACTGAAGCTTTCTTT.

The table lists this clonotype with a few counts. The chain couples TRBV6-2 or TRBV6-3 to TRBJ1-2; D gene ambiguous. V lost 4 bases to trimming and J lost 8 bases, with 11 bases between them. The CDR3 has 12 residues. Germline V lookup: CDR1 MNHEY, CDR2 SVGEGT. CDR3 loop: CASSSLGRGYTF. In nucleotides, the CDR3 is TGTGCCAGCAGTTCACTCGGACGGGGCTACACCTTC.

The chain couples TRBV20-1 to TRBJ1-2, with no clear D. Germline CDR1 and CDR2: DFQATT and SNEGSKA (reference sequence). V dropped 6 bases and J dropped 4 bases, with 12 bases sitting between them. The CDR3 is 12 residues long. The CDR3 DNA is TGCAGTGCCCCATATTTTTTCTATGGCTACACCTTC. Protein product: CSAPYFFYGYTF.

The chain carries TRBV20-1 and TRBJ1-2; D is undetermined. This CDR3 is 15 amino acids long. Per the germline V gene, CDR1 is DFQATT and CDR2 is SNEGSKA (reference sequence). V was trimmed by 3 bases and J by 0 bases, leaving 14 bases between them. CDR3 in amino acids: CSASPVASTNYGYTF. CDR3 sequence (DNA): TGCAGTGCTAGCCCAGTGGCCAGCACTAACTATGGCTACACCTTC.

This clonotype was detected only a few times. The chain carries TRBV6-2 or TRBV6-3 and TRBJ1-1; no firm D call. This CDR3 region has 11 residues. V shed 7 bases and J shed 3 bases, with 6 bases lying between them. Germline V gene lookup returns CDR1 MNHEY and CDR2 SVGEGT. Written as DNA, the CDR3 is TGTGCCAGCAACGGGGACACTGAAGCTTTCTTT. Residues: CASNGDTEAFF.